This T cell receptor beta chain was captured by sequencing in a study of T cells in localized non-small cell lung cancer. Study outcomes and limitations: Higher adjacent-lung clonality was associated with shorter survival.

The V gene's germline CDR1 is SGHAT and CDR2 FQDESV (reference sequence). The CDR3 loop spans 15 amino acids. V dropped 4 bases and J dropped 1; count of bases not matched to a gene: 4. For this clone: Its specificity is unknown.

Produced via immunoSEQ multiplex PCR; TCRdb's table is partial and in-frame only. This table has about 21,000 clones, approximately 88% appearing once. This sequence originates from a man aged 40-75 years with stage I lung adenocarcinoma. The starting material was peripheral blood, obtained before any cancer treatment. The chain recombines TRBV11-1 with TRBJ1-1; 9 bases align to TRBD1. The CDR3 region has the DNA TGTGCCAGCAGCTCGGTGACAGGGGGGAACACTGAAGCTTTCTTT. Translating it yields CASSSVTGGNTEAFF.